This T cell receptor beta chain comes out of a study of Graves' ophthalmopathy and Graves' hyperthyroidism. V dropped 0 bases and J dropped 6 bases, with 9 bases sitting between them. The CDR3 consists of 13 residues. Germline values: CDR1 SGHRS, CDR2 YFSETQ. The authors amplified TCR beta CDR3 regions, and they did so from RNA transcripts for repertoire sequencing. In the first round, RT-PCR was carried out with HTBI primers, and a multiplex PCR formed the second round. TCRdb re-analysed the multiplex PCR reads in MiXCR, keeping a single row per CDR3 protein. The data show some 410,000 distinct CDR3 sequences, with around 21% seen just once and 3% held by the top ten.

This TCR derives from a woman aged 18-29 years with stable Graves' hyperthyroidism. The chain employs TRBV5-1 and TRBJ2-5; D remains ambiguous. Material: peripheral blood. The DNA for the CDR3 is TGCGCCAGCAGCTTGGAGTCGTTCCAGACCCAGTACTTC. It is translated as CASSLESFQTQYF.